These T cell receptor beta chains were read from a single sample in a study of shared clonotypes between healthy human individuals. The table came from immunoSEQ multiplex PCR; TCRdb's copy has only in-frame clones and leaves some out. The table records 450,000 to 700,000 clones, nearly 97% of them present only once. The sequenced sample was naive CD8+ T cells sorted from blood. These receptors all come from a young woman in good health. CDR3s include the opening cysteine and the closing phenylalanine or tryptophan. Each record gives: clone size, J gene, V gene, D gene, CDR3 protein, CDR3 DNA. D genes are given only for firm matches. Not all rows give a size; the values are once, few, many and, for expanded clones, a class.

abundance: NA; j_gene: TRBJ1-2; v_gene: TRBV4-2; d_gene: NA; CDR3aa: CASSRQGLEDGYTF; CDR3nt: TGTGCCAGCAGCCGTCAGGGTTTGGAGGACGGCTACACCTTC
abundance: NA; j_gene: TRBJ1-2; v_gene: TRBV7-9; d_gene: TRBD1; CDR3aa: CASSSSRGVAYGYTF; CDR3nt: TGTGCCAGCAGCTCAAGCAGGGGGGTCGCCTATGGCTACACCTTC
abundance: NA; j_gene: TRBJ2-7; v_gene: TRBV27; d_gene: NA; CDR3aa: CAGSLLGQGGVEQYF; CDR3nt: TGTGCCGGCAGTTTACTTGGTCAGGGAGGAGTCGAGCAGTACTTC
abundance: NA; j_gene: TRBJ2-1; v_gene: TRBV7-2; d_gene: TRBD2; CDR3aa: CASSVGLALYNEQFF; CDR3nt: TGTGCCAGCAGCGTGGGACTAGCGTTGTACAATGAGCAGTTCTTC
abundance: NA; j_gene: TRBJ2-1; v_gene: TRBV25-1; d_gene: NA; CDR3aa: CASSESTYNEQFF; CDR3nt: TGTGCCAGCAGTGAAAGCACGTACAATGAGCAGTTCTTC
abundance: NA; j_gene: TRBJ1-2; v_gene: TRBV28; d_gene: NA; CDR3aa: CASSLSGQFLYGYTF; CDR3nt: TGTGCCAGCAGTTTATCCGGACAGTTTCTTTATGGCTACACCTTC
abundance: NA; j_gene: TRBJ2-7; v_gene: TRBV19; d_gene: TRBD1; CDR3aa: CASSSTGGPTSYEQYF; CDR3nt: TGTGCCAGTAGTTCAACAGGGGGCCCAACATCCTACGAGCAGTACTTC
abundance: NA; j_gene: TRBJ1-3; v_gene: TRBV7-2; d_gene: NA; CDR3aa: CASSSVVGTSSGNTIYF; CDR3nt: TGTGCCAGCAGCTCCGTCGTGGGGACGAGCTCTGGAAACACCATATATTTT
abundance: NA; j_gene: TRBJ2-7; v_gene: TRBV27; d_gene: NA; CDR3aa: CASRETGTTLGEQYF; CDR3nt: TGTGCCAGCAGGGAGACAGGGACTACACTCGGGGAGCAGTACTTC
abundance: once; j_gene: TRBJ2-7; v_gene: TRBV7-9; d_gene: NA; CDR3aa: CASSLGGAGEQYF; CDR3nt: TGTGCCAGCAGCTTAGGGGGGGCAGGTGAGCAGTACTTC
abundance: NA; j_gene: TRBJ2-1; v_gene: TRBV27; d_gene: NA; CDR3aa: CASSLLDKSSYNEQFF; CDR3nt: TGTGCCAGCAGTTTGTTGGACAAAAGCTCCTACAATGAGCAGTTCTTC
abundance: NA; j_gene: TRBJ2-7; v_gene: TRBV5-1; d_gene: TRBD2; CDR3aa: CASSLSGSEYEQYF; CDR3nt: TGCGCCAGCAGCTTGAGCGGGAGTGAGTACGAGCAGTACTTC
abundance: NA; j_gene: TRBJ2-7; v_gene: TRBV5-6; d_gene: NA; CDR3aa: CASSRTDYEQYF; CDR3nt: TGTGCCAGCAGCCGGACGGATTACGAGCAGTACTTC
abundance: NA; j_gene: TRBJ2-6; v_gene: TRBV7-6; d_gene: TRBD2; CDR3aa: CASSLARRGVGGGSGANVLTF; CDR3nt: TGTGCCAGCAGCTTAGCGCGAAGGGGCGTCGGCGGGGGCTCTGGGGCCAACGTCCTGACTTTC
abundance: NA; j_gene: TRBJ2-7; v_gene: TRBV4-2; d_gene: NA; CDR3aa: CASSQGPSSYEQYF; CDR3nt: TGTGCCAGCAGCCAAGGGCCAAGCTCCTACGAGCAGTACTTC
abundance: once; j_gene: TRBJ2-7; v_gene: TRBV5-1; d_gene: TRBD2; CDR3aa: CASSLLLAGNEQYF; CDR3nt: TGCGCCAGCAGCTTGTTACTAGCGGGTAACGAGCAGTACTTC
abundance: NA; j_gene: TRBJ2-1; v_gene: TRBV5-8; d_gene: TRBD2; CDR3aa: CASSPAGRPYNEQFF; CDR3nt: TGTGCCAGCAGCCCAGCGGGGCGGCCCTACAATGAGCAGTTCTTC
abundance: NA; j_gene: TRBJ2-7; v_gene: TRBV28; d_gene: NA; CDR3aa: CASSFSGHTYEQYF; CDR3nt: TGTGCCAGCAGTTTCTCGGGACACACCTACGAGCAGTACTTC
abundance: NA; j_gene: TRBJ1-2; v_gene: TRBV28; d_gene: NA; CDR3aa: CASRDSREDGYTF; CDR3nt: TGTGCCAGCAGAGATTCCAGGGAGGATGGCTACACCTTC
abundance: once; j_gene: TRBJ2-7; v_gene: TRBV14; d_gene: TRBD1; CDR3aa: CASSQTGVYEQYF; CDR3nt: TGTGCCAGCAGCCAAACAGGGGTCTACGAGCAGTACTTC
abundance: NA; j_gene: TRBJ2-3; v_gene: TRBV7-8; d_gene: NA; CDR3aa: CASSRRGSDTQYF; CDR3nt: TGTGCCAGCAGCAGGAGGGGTTCAGATACGCAGTATTTT
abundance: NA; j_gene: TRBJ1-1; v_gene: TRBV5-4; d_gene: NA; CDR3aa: CASSGALGTEAFF; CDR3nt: TGTGCCAGCAGCGGCGCCTTGGGCACTGAAGCTTTCTTT
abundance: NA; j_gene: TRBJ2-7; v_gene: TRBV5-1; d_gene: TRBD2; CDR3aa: CASSLVGGTYEQYF; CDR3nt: TGCGCCAGCAGCTTGGTGGGGGGGACCTACGAGCAGTACTTC
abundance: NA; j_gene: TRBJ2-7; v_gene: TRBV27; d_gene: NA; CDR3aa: CASQDGRSHEQYF; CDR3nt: TGTGCCAGCCAAGACGGGAGATCCCACGAGCAGTACTTC
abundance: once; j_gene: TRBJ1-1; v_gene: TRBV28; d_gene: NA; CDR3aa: CASYTGPTEAFF; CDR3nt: TGTGCCAGCTACACAGGGCCCACTGAAGCTTTCTTT
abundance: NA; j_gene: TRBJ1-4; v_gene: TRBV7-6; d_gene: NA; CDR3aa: CASSIMPRGRATNEKLFF; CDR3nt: TGTGCCAGCAGCATTATGCCCAGAGGCCGAGCAACTAATGAAAAACTGTTTTTT
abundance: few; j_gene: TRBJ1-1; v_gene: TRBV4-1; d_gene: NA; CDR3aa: CASSHTWGINTEAFF; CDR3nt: TGCGCCAGCAGCCATACATGGGGGATAAACACTGAAGCTTTCTTT
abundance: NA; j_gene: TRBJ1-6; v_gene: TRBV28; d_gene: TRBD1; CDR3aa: CASRRQGSSYNSPLHF; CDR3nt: TGTGCCAGCAGGAGACAGGGGAGCTCCTATAATTCACCCCTCCACTTT
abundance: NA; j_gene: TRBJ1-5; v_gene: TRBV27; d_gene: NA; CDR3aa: CASSPRQVYSNQPQHF; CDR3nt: TGTGCCAGCAGTCCACGACAAGTATATAGCAATCAGCCCCAGCATTTT
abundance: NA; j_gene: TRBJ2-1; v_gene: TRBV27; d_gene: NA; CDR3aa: CASRSRLASSSYNEQFF; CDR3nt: TGTGCCAGCAGATCCAGGCTAGCGTCGAGCTCCTACAATGAGCAGTTCTTC
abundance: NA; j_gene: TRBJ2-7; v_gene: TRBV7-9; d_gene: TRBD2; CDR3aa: CASSPGGVYEQYF; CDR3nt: TGTGCCAGCAGCCCTGGGGGGGTCTACGAGCAGTACTTC
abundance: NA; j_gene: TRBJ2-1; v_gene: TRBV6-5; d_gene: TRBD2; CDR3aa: CASSWTSGNSYNEQFF; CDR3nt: TGTGCCAGCAGTTGGACTAGCGGCAACTCCTACAATGAGCAGTTCTTC
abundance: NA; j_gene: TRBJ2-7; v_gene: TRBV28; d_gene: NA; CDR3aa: CASSTGTPYEQYF; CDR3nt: TGTGCCAGCAGTACGGGGACTCCCTACGAGCAGTACTTC
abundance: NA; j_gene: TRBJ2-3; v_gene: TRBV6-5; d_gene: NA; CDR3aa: CASSYSVGGTDTQYF; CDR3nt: TGTGCCAGCAGTTACTCGGTGGGGGGCACAGATACGCAGTATTTT
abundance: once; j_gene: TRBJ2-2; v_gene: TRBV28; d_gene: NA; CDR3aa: CASSLTANTGELFF; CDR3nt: TGTGCCAGCAGTTTAACAGCGAACACCGGGGAGCTGTTTTTT
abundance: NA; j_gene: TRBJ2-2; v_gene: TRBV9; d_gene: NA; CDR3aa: CASSPAPGLGIGELFF; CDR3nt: TGTGCCAGCAGCCCAGCCCCGGGACTGGGGATAGGGGAGCTGTTTTTT
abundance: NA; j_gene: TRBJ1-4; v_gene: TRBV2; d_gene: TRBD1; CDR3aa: CASSDGQAVATNEKLFF; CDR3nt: TGTGCCAGCAGCGATGGACAGGCGGTGGCAACTAATGAAAAACTGTTTTTT
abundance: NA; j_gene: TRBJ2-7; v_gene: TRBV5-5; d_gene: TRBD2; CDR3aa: CASSPGLAGAEYEQYF; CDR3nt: TGTGCCAGCAGCCCCGGACTAGCGGGAGCTGAGTACGAGCAGTACTTC
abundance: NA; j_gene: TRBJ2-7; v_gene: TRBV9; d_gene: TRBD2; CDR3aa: CASSAWASGSHEQYF; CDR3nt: TGTGCCAGCAGCGCCTGGGCTAGCGGGAGTCACGAGCAGTACTTC
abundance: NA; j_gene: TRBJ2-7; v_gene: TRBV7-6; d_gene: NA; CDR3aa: CASSLADGSYEQYF; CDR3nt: TGTGCCAGCAGCTTAGCCGACGGGTCCTACGAGCAGTACTTC
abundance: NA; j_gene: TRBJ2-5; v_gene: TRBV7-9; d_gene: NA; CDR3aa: CASSQEGVDPTLETQYF; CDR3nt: TGTGCCAGCAGCCAGGAGGGGGTAGACCCCACTTTGGAGACCCAGTACTTC
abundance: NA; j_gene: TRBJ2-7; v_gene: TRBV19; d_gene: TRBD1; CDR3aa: CATMPGQGIGEQYF; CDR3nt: TGTGCCACTATGCCGGGACAGGGTATTGGCGAGCAGTACTTC
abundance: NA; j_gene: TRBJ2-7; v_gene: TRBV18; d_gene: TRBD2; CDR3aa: CASSPLAGDASYEQYF; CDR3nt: TGTGCCAGCTCACCGTTAGCGGGAGATGCCTCCTACGAGCAGTACTTC
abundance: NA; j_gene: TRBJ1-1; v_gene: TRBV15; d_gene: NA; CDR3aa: CATSPGHLNTEAFF; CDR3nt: TGTGCCACCAGCCCGGGGCACCTCAACACTGAAGCTTTCTTT
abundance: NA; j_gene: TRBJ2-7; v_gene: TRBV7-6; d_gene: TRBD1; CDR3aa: CASSEYRGAGGTYEQYF; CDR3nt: TGTGCCAGCAGCGAATACAGGGGGGCAGGAGGGACCTACGAGCAGTACTTC
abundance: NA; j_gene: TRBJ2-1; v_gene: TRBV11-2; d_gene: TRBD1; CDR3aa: CASSSNGDRGKGNEQFF; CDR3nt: TGTGCCAGCAGCTCAAATGGGGACAGGGGAAAGGGCAATGAGCAGTTCTTC
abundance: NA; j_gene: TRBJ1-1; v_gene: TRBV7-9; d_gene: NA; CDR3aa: CASSQGAEAFF; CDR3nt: TGTGCCAGCAGCCAAGGTGCTGAAGCTTTCTTT
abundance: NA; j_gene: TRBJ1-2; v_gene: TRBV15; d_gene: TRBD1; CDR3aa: CATSSERQGNYGYTF; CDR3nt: TGTGCCACCAGCAGTGAAAGACAGGGAAACTATGGCTACACCTTC
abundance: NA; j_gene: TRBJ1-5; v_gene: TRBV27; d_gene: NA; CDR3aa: CASSLVGADQPQHF; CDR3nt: TGTGCCAGCAGTTTAGTAGGGGCGGATCAGCCCCAGCATTTT
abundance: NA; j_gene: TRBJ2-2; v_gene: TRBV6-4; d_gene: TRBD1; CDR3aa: CASSDGTAPYTGELFF; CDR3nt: TGTGCCAGCAGTGACGGGACAGCCCCCTACACCGGGGAGCTGTTTTTT
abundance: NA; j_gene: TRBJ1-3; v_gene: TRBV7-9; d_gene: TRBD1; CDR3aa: CASSLWTGSSGNTIYF; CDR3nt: TGTGCCAGCAGCCTCTGGACAGGGAGCTCTGGAAACACCATATATTTT
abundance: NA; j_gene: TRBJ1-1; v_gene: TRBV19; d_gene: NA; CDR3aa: CASSIDGEDWEPNTEAFF; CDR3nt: TGTGCCAGTAGTATAGATGGGGAGGACTGGGAACCCAACACTGAAGCTTTCTTT
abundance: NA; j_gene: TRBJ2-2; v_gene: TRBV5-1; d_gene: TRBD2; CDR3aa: CASSWGASGSPPPAGELFF; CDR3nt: TGCGCCAGCAGCTGGGGTGCTAGCGGGAGCCCTCCCCCCGCCGGGGAGCTGTTTTTT
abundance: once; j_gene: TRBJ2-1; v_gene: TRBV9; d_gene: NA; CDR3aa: CASSVAEPYNEQFF; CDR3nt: TGTGCCAGCAGCGTAGCGGAGCCGTACAATGAGCAGTTCTTC
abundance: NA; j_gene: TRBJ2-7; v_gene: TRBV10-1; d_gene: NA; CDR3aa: CASTKDGSYEQYF; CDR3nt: TGCGCCAGCACCAAGGACGGATCCTACGAGCAGTACTTC
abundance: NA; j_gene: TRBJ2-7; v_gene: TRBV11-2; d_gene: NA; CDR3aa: CASSLLGALQYF; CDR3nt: TGTGCCAGCAGCTTACTCGGGGCCCTGCAGTACTTC
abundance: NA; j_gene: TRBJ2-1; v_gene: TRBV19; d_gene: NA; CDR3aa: CASSIIGNNEQFF; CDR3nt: TGTGCCAGTAGTATCATCGGAAACAATGAGCAGTTCTTC
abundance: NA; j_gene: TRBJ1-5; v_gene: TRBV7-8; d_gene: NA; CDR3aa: CASSSGTSLNQPQHF; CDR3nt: TGTGCCAGCAGCTCGGGGACTTCCCTCAATCAGCCCCAGCATTTT
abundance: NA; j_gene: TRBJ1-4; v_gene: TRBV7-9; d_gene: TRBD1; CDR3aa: CASSPLTGTGFKF; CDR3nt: TGTGCCAGCAGCCCCCTAACTGGGACAGGGTTTAAGTTT